Below, one TCR beta chain is given with its context. No cognate antigen has been identified for it. Base qualities are not recorded, but no much larger clone differs from it by a single base. The record originates from a study of blood T cells in healthy people across ages (dated by TCRdb to about 2015). For context, the study as a whole: In model experiments, template switching captured about one uniquely barcoded TCR beta cDNA molecule for every two T cells. To avoid experimental bias, donors of different ages were distributed randomly across sequencing lanes. Two additional independent replicas of 1 million unique cDNA reads from the same blood draw were analyzed for two donors (one aged 18 to 30 and one aged 80 or older). The donors were divided into four age groups: young (average roughly 15 years), middle-aged (about 40), aged (about 60) and long-lived (roughly 82). To track age-related changes in TCR beta repertoire diversity, the study relied on deep sequencing normalized with unique cDNA molecular identifiers.

Findings and caveats that apply to the study as a whole: Because donor CMV infection status was unknown, age-related changes in expanded clonotypes were potentially confounded. As age increased, observed TCR beta diversity per million T cells dropped in a roughly linear way, and a significant reduction was already evident by age 40. A strong correlation was found between observed TCR beta diversity and the percentage of naive T cells measured by flow cytometry. Estimates of total diversity based on one million sequenced T cells were regarded as lower bounds and as underestimates. Since profiling was done on bulk unsorted PBMCs, naive and antigen-experienced compartments could not be conclusively compared. Compared with the aged group, more naive CD4+ T cells, fewer expanded clones and increased TCR diversity were shown by the long-lived group, suggesting age selection.

Systemically healthy Caucasian individuals from Russia, roughly 40 in total and aged 6 to 90 years, were included as donors. Each donor gave around 9.5 milliliters of peripheral blood, collected into EDTA-treated Vacutainer tubes. Ficoll-Paque density-gradient centrifugation was used to isolate PBMCs, with at least 6.5 million per sample. Total RNA was extracted from PBMCs with Trizol reagent, with at least 6 micrograms obtained per sample. Naive CD45RAhigh/CD27high T cell percentages were measured by flow cytometry on a PBMC aliquot from every donor. The CDR3 runs 13 residues from the cysteine to the phenylalanine. Only the CDR3 part of the read is kept: 39 bases, read in frame from the first base. Trimming leaves V shorter by 5 bases and J shorter by 8 bases, with the junction holding 6 bases beyond the gene matches. In the germline V gene (reference sequence), CDR1 corresponds to MNHNY and CDR2 to SVGAGI.

Libraries were built with 5' RACE. Data came from an Illumina HiSeq 2500. The second PCR ran for about 7 to 11 cycles and used a J-beta primer mix along with a sample-barcoded 5' primer. A template-switch 5' adaptor carrying 12 random nucleotides introduced a unique molecular identifier onto each TCR beta cDNA molecule. Each sample yielded at least 2.5 million CDR3-containing paired-end reads. All of the RNA was converted into first-strand cDNA using the Mint cDNA synthesis kit, with a TRBC-specific oligonucleotide serving as the primer. Following uracil-DNA glycosylase treatment, all cDNA underwent a first 18-cycle PCR with the universal primers M1SS and BC2_uni_R. The study's processing was this. Each sample was normalized by randomly selecting 1 million high-quality reads, each carrying a distinct molecular identifier. Reads with shared molecular identifiers were discarded instead of being binned into consensus sequences. CDR3 identification, clonotype clustering and error correction used MiTCR with a Q25 quality threshold and the strictest error-elimination algorithm. A nonparametric unseen species model using Euler transformation provided a lower-bound estimate of total TCR beta diversity. In-frame beta chains were kept once TCRdb had trimmed the public reads at Q25 with fastp and called clones with MiXCR. Every CDR3 protein is listed once, alongside the most common genes and DNA of its rows. The authors' filters were not applied to this entry. Here the sample has roughly 1.5 million distinct CDR3 sequences; around 40% occur a single time. The top ten clones comprise approximately 4.1% of the sample.

This clonotype was obtained from a woman aged 18 to 35 in good health. Sequencing was performed on blood. The chain uses TRBV6-6 and TRBJ1-2; 9 central nucleotides agree with TRBD1. The encoded CDR3 is CASSGGQGGGYTF. The nucleotides read TGTGCCAGCAGTGGGGGACAGGGAGGAGGCTACACCTTC.